Presented here are 14 T cell receptor beta chains from one specimen sequenced in a study of blood T cell repertoires in COVID-19 (TCRdb year 2020). The library was made by the immunoSEQ multiplex PCR assay. This is the immuneACCESS table as TCRdb keeps it, with only in-frame sequences that have V and J called. A part of the clones is gone; compared with another copy, unresolved V genes explain less than half, and the rest is unexplained. The sample profile shows approximately 260,000 clones; roughly 90% of them were found once. About 2.1% of the sample goes to the ten largest clones. The sequenced sample was peripheral blood. Receptors originate from a woman aged 55-70 years with COVID-19, enrolled during active disease.

The CDR3 DNA reads as TGCGCCAGCAGCTTGTCGGGGTGGCAGGGGATCAACGAGCAGTACTTC. It encodes CASSLSGWQGINEQYF. This sequence joins TRBV5-1 and TRBJ2-7; the D gene is possibly TRBD1 (6 bases). Germline CDR1 SGHRS, CDR2 YFSETQ. Between the trimmed V and J ends, which lost 1 base and 5 bases, there was a span of 19 bases. This CDR3 is 16 amino acids long.

The chain employs TRBV12-3 or TRBV12-4 and TRBJ1-3; D unresolved. The length of the CDR3 is 13 residues. V was clipped by 5 bases and J by 3 bases, with 8 bases between them. CDR3 DNA sequence: TGTGCCAGCAGTCTTCTACGTGGAAACACCATATATTTT. Translating it yields CASSLLRGNTIYF.

The V and J genes are TRBV2 and TRBJ1-1; no clear D gene. V was pared by 5 bases and J by 5 bases, with 15 bases between. The CDR3 contains 14 residues. The germline V gene encodes CDR1 SNHLY and CDR2 FYNNEI. This CDR3 is CASSPTWSRTEAFF. CDR3 DNA: TGTGCCAGCAGTCCTACATGGAGTAGAACTGAAGCTTTCTTT. Together with reference TRBV2 and TRBJ1-1, the CDR3 gives the full variable domain: EPEVTQTPSHQVTQMGQEVILRCVPISNHLYFYWYRQILGQKVEFLVSFYNNEISEKSEIFDDQFSVERPDGSNFTLKIRSTKLEDSAMYFCASSPTWSRTEAFFGQGTRLTVV.

V is TRBV6-5 and J is TRBJ1-1; D is possibly TRBD1 (6 bases). Trimming removed 6 bases at V and 5 bases at J, with 13 bases between. This CDR3 has 13 amino acids. Germline V gene data show CDR1 as MNHEY and CDR2 as SVGAGI. CDR3 sequence (DNA): TGTGCCAGCAGGTCCAGGGGTAGGACTGAAGCTTTCTTT. As protein: CASRSRGRTEAFF.

The chain links TRBV2 to TRBJ1-4; 10 bases agree with TRBD1. The CDR3 loop spans 16 amino acids. Germline V gives CDR1 SNHLY, CDR2 FYNNEI. Germline trimming cut 7 bases from V and 0 bases from J; bases unmatched to any gene: 5. The CDR3 DNA follows: TGTGCCAGCACGGAGGGGACAGGGGCAACTAATGAAAAACTGTTTTTT. This sequence encodes CASTEGTGATNEKLFF.

V and J are TRBV7-3 and TRBJ2-1, with 7 bases fitting TRBD2. Unmatched junction bases numbered 6, after V lost 4 bases and J lost 0 bases. The CDR3 is made up of 16 amino acids. Germline loops: CDR1 SGHTA, CDR2 FQGTGA. The CDR3 loop reads CASSSNSGFSYNEQFF. CDR3 sequence (DNA): TGTGCCAGCAGCTCGAATAGCGGGTTCTCCTACAATGAGCAGTTCTTC.

V gene TRBV2 combines with J gene TRBJ1-3, with TRBD1 matching 8 bases. There are 17 residues in the CDR3. V was clipped by 2 bases and J by 0 bases; unmatched bases: 6. Germline CDR1 and CDR2: SNHLY and FYNNEI. As DNA, the CDR3 is TGTGCCAGCAGTGAATTACCAGGGGGCATCTCTGGAAACACCATATATTTT. Translation gives CASSELPGGISGNTIYF. Full variable domain (rest looked up from reference TRBV2 and TRBJ1-3): EPEVTQTPSHQVTQMGQEVILRCVPISNHLYFYWYRQILGQKVEFLVSFYNNEISEKSEIFDDQFSVERPDGSNFTLKIRSTKLEDSAMYFCASSELPGGISGNTIYFGEGSWLTVV.

This clone turned up a few times. The rearrangement uses TRBV10-2 and TRBJ1-2; D might be TRBD1 (5 bases). V was clipped by 4 bases and J by 1 base, with 10 bases between them. Germline V CDR1 and CDR2: WSHSY, SAAADI. The CDR3 totals 14 residues. The CDR3 bases are TGCGCCAGCAGTGGATACAGGCTTAACTATGGCTACACCTTC. Protein: CASSGYRLNYGYTF.

This chain links TRBV5-1 with TRBJ2-3, with 7 bases matching TRBD2. The ends lost 0 bases at V and 1 base at J; junction bases unmatched: 5. CDR3 length equals 16 residues. In germline, CDR1 is SGHRS, CDR2 YFSETQ. The CDR3 region has the DNA TGCGCCAGCAGCTTGGAAGGGAGGGTTGGCACAGATACGCAGTATTTT. This codes for CASSLEGRVGTDTQYF.

The V gene is TRBV6-1, the J gene TRBJ2-2, with 9 bases that match TRBD2. The junction had 12 bases not matched to a gene; V was cut back by 4 bases and J by 0 bases. From germline, CDR1 is MNHNS and CDR2 SASEGT. The CDR3 is 19 residues long. CDR3 sequence reads: CASSVGLPAGGANTGELFF. CDR3 DNA: TGTGCCAGCAGTGTTGGTCTTCCAGCGGGGGGCGCGAACACCGGGGAGCTGTTTTTT.

This chain joins TRBV30 and TRBJ1-4, with no clear D. Germline V lookup: CDR1 GTSNPN, CDR2 SVGIG (reference sequence). The CDR3 runs 14 residues. V lost 0 bases to trimming and J lost 5 bases, with 10 bases between them. The CDR3 protein is CAWSVSAGNEKLFF. Here the CDR3 DNA reads TGTGCCTGGAGTGTATCGGCAGGAAATGAAAAACTGTTTTTT.

The CDR3 sequence: CASSPGQTNYGYTF. The CDR3 nucleotides read TGTGCCAGCAGCCCCGGACAGACTAACTATGGCTACACCTTC. This chain links TRBV14 with TRBJ1-2; weak D call: TRBD1 (6 bases). Germline assignment: CDR1 SGHDN and CDR2 FVKESK. This CDR3 is built from 14 residues. Trimming removed 4 bases at V and 0 bases at J, with 9 bases between.

J is TRBJ2-2 and V is TRBV7-9, with 10 bases lining up with TRBD2. This CDR3 contains 16 residues. V was clipped by 4 bases and J by 1 base; unmatched bases: 3. CDR1 and CDR2 (germline): SEHNR, FQNEAQ (reference sequence). CDR3 DNA sequence: TGTGCCAGCAGCTCACTAGCGGGGAAGAACACCGGGGAGCTGTTTTTT. Translated, it gives CASSSLAGKNTGELFF.

This clone was detected once. V is TRBV5-1 and J is TRBJ2-3; 10 positions match TRBD2. V lost 0 bases and J lost 6; bases outside the gene matches: 4. CDR3 length equals 15 residues. Germline CDR1 reads SGHRS; CDR2 reads YFSETQ. In nucleotides, the CDR3 is TGCGCCAGCAGCTTGGAAAGCGGGGGGGCTGATACGCAGTATTTT. Protein product: CASSLESGGADTQYF.